This T cell receptor beta chain was recorded in a study of graft-versus-host responses after intestinal transplantation. At the level of the study: Recipients across the board were started on anti-thymocyte globulin induction, then kept on tacrolimus and steroids for two to four years. Study-wide results and caveats: Clonal ratios of graft-versus-host to host-versus-graft in allografts were high for patients exhibiting graft-donor T cell macrochimerism. Researchers found GvH clones in recipient marrow, and some showed up first in ileum or blood.

The V and J ends lost 0 bases and 4 bases, in that order; junction bases with no gene match: 3. The CDR3 covers 14 residues. Germline assignment: CDR1 SGHRS and CDR2 YFSETQ. TCRdb's table, derived via immunoSEQ multiplex PCR, lists solely in-frame clones and lacks some. The sample includes more than 50,000 clones, about nine tenths seen only once; the top ten take 1.5% to 2%. Intraepithelial and lamina propria lymphocytes were isolated from graft specimens. As for this clone: The antigen remains undetermined. This CDR3 is also generated by other DNA sequences in the sample.

The specimen comprised ileum tissue, sampled approximately 56 weeks after transplant. V is TRBV5-1 and J is TRBJ1-2; 7 bases agree with TRBD1. This clonotype was sampled from a human patient who received an intestinal transplant, so some T cells may come from the graft donor. The CDR3 loop reads CASSLGTGSYGYTF. In DNA form, the CDR3 reads TGCGCCAGCAGCTTGGGGACAGGAAGCTATGGCTACACCTTC.